Below, 20 T cell receptor beta chains from the same sample are listed, as sequenced in a study of cytomegalovirus exposure and HLA in healthy donors. The PCR had 60 Vbeta and 13 Jbeta primers. The method was immunoSEQ multiplex PCR; TCRdb's version includes in-frame clones alone and lacks a portion of them. The sample lists 150,000 to 200,000 clones; approximately 80% were seen once. Sequenced: PBMCs. These receptors were obtained from a woman between 45 and 60 years old in good health and CMV-seropositive.

Points on this clone: The junction differs from germline at one of its ends, possibly a read error. V usage is TRBV7-9 and J usage is TRBJ2-3; D is undetermined. This CDR3 has 12 amino acids. CDR1 and CDR2 from the germline V gene are SEHNR and FQNEAQ (reference sequence). CDR3 sequence: CSSSSNTDTQYF. DNA for the CDR3: TGTTCCAGCAGCTCCAACACAGATACGCAGTATTTT. Using reference TRBV7-9 and TRBJ2-3 for the parts outside the CDR3, the full variable domain is DTGVSQNPRHKITKRGQNVTFRCDPISEHNRLYWYRQTLGQGPEFLTYFQNEAQLEKSRLLSDRFSAERPKGSFSTLEIQRTEQGDSAMYLCSSSSNTDTQYFGPGTRLTVL.

The V and J genes are TRBV12-5 and TRBJ2-1; no reliable D call. There are 12 residues in the CDR3. Looked up from germline, CDR1 is LGHNT and CDR2 is FRNRAP. V was cut by 11 bases and J by 7 bases, with 15 bases left in between. The CDR3 sequence: CAGRDAWNEQFF. Written as DNA, the CDR3 is TGTGCTGGGCGTGATGCCTGGAATGAGCAGTTCTTC.

The genes are TRBV7-6 and TRBJ1-4, with 8 bases lining up with TRBD1. The V segment lost 3 bases and the J segment 13 bases; nucleotides outside the gene matches: 4. The germline CDR1 and CDR2 sequences are SGHVS and FNYEAQ. The CDR3 covers 12 residues. DNA of the CDR3: TGTGCCAGCAGCTTGGGTACAGGGGGACTGTTTTTT. Protein product: CASSLGTGGLFF.

The chain has TRBV18 and TRBJ1-2, with 7 nucleotides matching TRBD1. Losses at the gene ends were 4 bases for V and 7 bases for J; bases not matched to a gene: 9. CDR3 size: 14 residues. The V gene's germline CDR1 is KGHSH and CDR2 LQKENI. The CDR3, as DNA: TGTGCCAGCTCACTTGTGAAGGGGGCCGCTGGCTACACCTTC. Amino acids: CASSLVKGAAGYTF.

The rearrangement links TRBV4-2 to TRBJ2-5; TRBD2 agrees at 12 bases. The junction had 4 bases not matched to a gene; V was cut back by 4 bases and J by 1 base. The CDR3 runs to 16 residues. In germline, CDR1 is LGHNA, CDR2 YNFKEQ. The CDR3 DNA is TGTGCCAGCAGCCGAATGACTAGCGGGGGCCAAGAGACCCAGTACTTC. It translates to CASSRMTSGGQETQYF.

The CDR3 bases are TGTGCCAGCAGCGTAGACCCAGGGCCTAACTATGGCTACACCTTC. This codes for CASSVDPGPNYGYTF. The J gene is TRBJ1-2, the V gene TRBV9; weak D call: TRBD1 (5 bases). Trimming took off 0 bases at V and 0 bases at J, with 9 bases between the two ends. The germline V gene has CDR1 SGDLS and CDR2 YYNGEE. The CDR3 sequence is 15 residues long.

V is TRBV6-6 and J is TRBJ2-2; perhaps TRBD2 as D (6 bases). Per germline, CDR1 MNHNY and CDR2 SVGAGI (reference sequence). This CDR3 has 15 residues. The germline V and J ends were trimmed by 7 bases and 0 bases, with 12 bases remaining between them. CDR3 sequence: CASNGGLANTGELFF. CDR3 DNA sequence: TGTGCCAGCAACGGAGGGCTAGCGAACACCGGGGAGCTGTTTTTT.

The chain has TRBV25-1 and TRBJ2-7; D perhaps matches TRBD2 (6 bases). From germline, CDR1 is MGHDK and CDR2 SYGVNS. The CDR3 spans 13 residues. With 4 bases removed from V and 3 bases from J, the gap between germline ends came to 10 bases. The CDR3 region has the DNA TGTGCCAGCAGTGCGGCGGGAAGCTACGAGCAGTACTTC. Its protein is CASSAAGSYEQYF.

The DNA of the CDR3 is TGTGCCAGCAGCTTGGACAGGGTAGCGGAGACCCAGTACTTC. It codes for CASSLDRVAETQYF. The V gene is TRBV7-9, the J gene TRBJ2-5; 8 bases line up with TRBD1. Germline values: CDR1 SEHNR, CDR2 FQNEAQ (reference sequence). The CDR3 runs 14 residues. V shed 3 bases, J shed 5 bases, and the junction held 5 bases outside the gene matches.

V is TRBV10-2 and J is TRBJ2-2; D possibly corresponds to TRBD1 (5 bases). The CDR3 is 14 residues long. The V gene's germline CDR1 is WSHSY and CDR2 SAAADI. V gave up 10 bases and J gave up 0 bases, with 12 bases separating them. The CDR3 protein is CATKDTANTGELFF. The CDR3 DNA follows: TGCGCCACTAAGGACACGGCGAACACCGGGGAGCTGTTTTTT.

This clone showed up just a few times. The chain recombines TRBV7-9 with TRBJ2-2; 7 bases are shared with TRBD1. CDR1 is SEHNR, CDR2 FQNEAQ, per germline (reference sequence). V was pared by 4 bases and J by 4 bases, with 3 bases of the junction left unmatched. The CDR3 extends over 14 amino acids. The CDR3 is CASSYRGSTGELFF. The CDR3 DNA sequence: TGTGCCAGCAGCTACAGGGGTAGCACCGGGGAGCTGTTTTTT.

The V gene is TRBV18, the J gene TRBJ2-5, with D maybe TRBD1 (6 bases). This CDR3 is built from 13 residues. V lost 5 bases and J 0 bases, leaving 7 bases between the germline ends. Germline values: CDR1 KGHSH, CDR2 LQKENI. As DNA, the CDR3 is TGTGCCAGCTCAGCAGGGGACCAAGAGACCCAGTACTTC. It encodes CASSAGDQETQYF.

The V gene is TRBV19, the J gene TRBJ2-7; the D gene is possibly TRBD1 (5 bases). The length of the CDR3 is 13 residues. The V gene lost 2 bases and the J gene lost 7 bases, with 12 bases spanning the gap. The V gene's germline CDR1 is LNHDA and CDR2 SQIVND (reference sequence). Here the CDR3 DNA reads TGTGCCAGTAGTATAAACCTTGCAGGGGAGCAGTACTTC. Encoded protein: CASSINLAGEQYF.

The chain joins TRBV6-5 to TRBJ1-2, with D perhaps matching TRBD1 (6 bases). V lost 0 bases and J 4 bases, leaving 12 bases between the germline ends. The CDR3 spans 15 residues. Germline V gene data show CDR1 as MNHEY and CDR2 as SVGAGI. CDR3 coding DNA: TGTGCCAGCAGTTACTCGGGGGGGCAGGGCTATGGCTACACCTTC. This gives the protein CASSYSGGQGYGYTF.

The chain carries TRBV18 and TRBJ2-7; 7 bases match TRBD2. CDR3 length: 15 amino acids. Per germline, CDR1 KGHSH and CDR2 LQKENI. Trimming took 2 bases from V and 2 from J; bases not matched to a gene: 6. Written as DNA, the CDR3 is TGTGCCAGCTCACCATCCAGCGGGGCGACCTACGAGCAGTACTTC. This gives the protein CASSPSSGATYEQYF.

The chain links TRBV6-7 to TRBJ1-2; 7 bases agree with TRBD1. TRBV6-7 is marked as an open reading frame, function uncertain. This CDR3 spans 15 amino acids. With V trimmed by 2 bases and J by 4 bases, 7 bases remained unmatched. The CDR3 DNA follows: TGTGCCAGCAGTTACCATACCGGGACAGCCTATGGCTACACCTTC. This encodes CASSYHTGTAYGYTF.

V and J are TRBV10-1 and TRBJ2-1; 7 nucleotides agree with TRBD2. The trim removed 3 bases at V and 6 bases at J, leaving 8 bases unmatched. The CDR3 consists of 15 residues. In germline, CDR1 is WNHNN, CDR2 SYGVQD (reference sequence). The CDR3, as DNA: TGCGCCAGCAGTGATGGCGGGGGACCCGGCAATGAGCAGTTCTTC. This gives the protein CASSDGGGPGNEQFF.

This rearrangement joins TRBV5-1 to TRBJ2-1, with D possibly matching TRBD2 (5 bases). Per the germline V gene, CDR1 is SGHRS and CDR2 is YFSETQ. This CDR3 contains 14 residues. Trimming took 2 bases from V and 9 from J, leaving 15 bases between them. CDR3 region: CASSFRAPGSEQFF. CDR3 coding DNA: TGCGCCAGCAGCTTCCGAGCGCCGGGGAGTGAGCAGTTCTTC.

V gene TRBV6-4 combines with J gene TRBJ1-1, with 8 positions matching TRBD1. This CDR3 has 14 residues. V lost 6 bases, J lost 4 bases, and 7 bases stayed unmatched. Germline V gene sequence: CDR1 MRHNA, CDR2 SNTAGT. The chain's CDR3 is CASRTGGLGTEAFF. The CDR3 DNA sequence: TGTGCCAGCAGAACAGGGGGTTTGGGCACTGAAGCTTTCTTT.

The chain carries TRBV25-1 and TRBJ2-5, with 7 bases matching TRBD2. Germline CDR1 and CDR2: MGHDK and SYGVNS. Unmatched junction bases numbered 4, after V lost 6 bases and J lost 0 bases. CDR3 length equals 14 residues. The CDR3 DNA reads as TGTGCCAGCAGCCGGGGGGAGTACCAAGAGACCCAGTACTTC. Its protein product is CASSRGEYQETQYF.